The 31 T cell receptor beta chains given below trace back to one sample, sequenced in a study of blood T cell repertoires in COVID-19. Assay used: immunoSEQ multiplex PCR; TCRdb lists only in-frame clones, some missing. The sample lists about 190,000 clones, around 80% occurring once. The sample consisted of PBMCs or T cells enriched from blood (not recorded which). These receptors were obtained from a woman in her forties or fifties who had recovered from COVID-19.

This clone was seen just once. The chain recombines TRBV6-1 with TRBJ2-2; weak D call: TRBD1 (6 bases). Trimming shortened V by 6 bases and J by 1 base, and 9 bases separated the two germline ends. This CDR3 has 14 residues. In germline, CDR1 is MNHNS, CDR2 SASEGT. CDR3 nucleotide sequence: TGTGCCAGCAGGGAGACAGGGAACACCGGGGAGCTGTTTTTT. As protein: CASRETGNTGELFF.

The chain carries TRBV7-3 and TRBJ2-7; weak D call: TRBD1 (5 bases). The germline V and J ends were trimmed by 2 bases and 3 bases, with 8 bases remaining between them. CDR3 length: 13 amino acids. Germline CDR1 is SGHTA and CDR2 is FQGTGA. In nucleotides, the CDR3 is TGTGCCAGCAGCTTATTTAGGGGCTACGAGCAGTACTTC. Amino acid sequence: CASSLFRGYEQYF.

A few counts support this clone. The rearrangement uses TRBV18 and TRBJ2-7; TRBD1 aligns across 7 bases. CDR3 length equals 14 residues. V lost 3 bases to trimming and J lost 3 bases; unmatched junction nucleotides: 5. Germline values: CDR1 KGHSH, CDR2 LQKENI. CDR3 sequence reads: CASSPLRDSYEQYF. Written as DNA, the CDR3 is TGTGCCAGCTCACCGCTCCGGGACAGCTACGAGCAGTACTTC.

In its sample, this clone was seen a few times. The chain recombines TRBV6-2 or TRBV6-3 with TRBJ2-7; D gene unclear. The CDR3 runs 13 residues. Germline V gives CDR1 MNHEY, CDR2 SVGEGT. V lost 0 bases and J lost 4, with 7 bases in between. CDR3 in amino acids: CASSYSAPYEQYF. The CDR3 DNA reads TGTGCCAGCAGTTACTCGGCCCCTTACGAGCAGTACTTC.

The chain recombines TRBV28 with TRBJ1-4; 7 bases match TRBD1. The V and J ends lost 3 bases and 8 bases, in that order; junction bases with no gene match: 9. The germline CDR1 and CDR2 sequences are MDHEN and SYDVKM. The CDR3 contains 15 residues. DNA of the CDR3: TGTGCCAGCAGTTTTCCCACAGGGGCGGACGAAAAACTGTTTTTT. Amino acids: CASSFPTGADEKLFF.

CDR3: CASSPDRDGDEKLFF. The CDR3 DNA reads TGTGCCAGCAGCCCCGACAGGGATGGGGATGAAAAACTGTTTTTT. The chain combines TRBV6-2 or TRBV6-3 with TRBJ1-4; 7 positions match TRBD1. Germline assignment: CDR1 MNHEY and CDR2 SVGEGT. V shed 6 bases, J shed 6 bases, and the junction held 10 bases outside the gene matches. The CDR3 is made up of 15 amino acids.

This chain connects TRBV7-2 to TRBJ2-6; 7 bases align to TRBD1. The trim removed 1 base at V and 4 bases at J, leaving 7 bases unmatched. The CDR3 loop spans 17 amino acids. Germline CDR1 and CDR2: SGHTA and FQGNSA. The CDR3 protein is CASSLGGGGFGANVLTF. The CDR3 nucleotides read TGTGCCAGCAGCTTAGGAGGGGGCGGGTTCGGGGCCAACGTCCTGACTTTC.

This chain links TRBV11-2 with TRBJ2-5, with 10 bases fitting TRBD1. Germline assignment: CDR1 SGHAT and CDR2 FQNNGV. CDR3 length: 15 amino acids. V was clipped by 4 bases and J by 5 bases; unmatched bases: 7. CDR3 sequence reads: CASSSTTGGGETQYF. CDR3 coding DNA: TGTGCCAGCAGCTCGACGACAGGGGGCGGGGAGACCCAGTACTTC.

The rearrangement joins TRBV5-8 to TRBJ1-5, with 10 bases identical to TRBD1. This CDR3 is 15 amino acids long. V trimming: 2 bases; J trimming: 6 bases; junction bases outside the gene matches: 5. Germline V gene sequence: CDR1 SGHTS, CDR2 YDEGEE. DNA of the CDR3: TGTGCCAGCAGCTTAGGACAGGGGGATAGTCAGCCCCAGCATTTT. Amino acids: CASSLGQGDSQPQHF.

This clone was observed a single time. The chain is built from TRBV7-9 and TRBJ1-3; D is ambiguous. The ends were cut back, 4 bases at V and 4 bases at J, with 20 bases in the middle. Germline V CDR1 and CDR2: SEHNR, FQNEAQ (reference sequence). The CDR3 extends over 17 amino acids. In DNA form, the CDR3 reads TGTGCCAGCAGCTCCCTGCCAACCGGTCTCTCGGGAAACACCATATATTTT. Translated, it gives CASSSLPTGLSGNTIYF. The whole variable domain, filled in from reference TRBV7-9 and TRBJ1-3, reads DTGVSQNPRHKITKRGQNVTFRCDPISEHNRLYWYRQTLGQGPEFLTYFQNEAQLEKSRLLSDRFSAERPKGSFSTLEIQRTEQGDSAMYLCASSSLPTGLSGNTIYFGEGSWLTVV.

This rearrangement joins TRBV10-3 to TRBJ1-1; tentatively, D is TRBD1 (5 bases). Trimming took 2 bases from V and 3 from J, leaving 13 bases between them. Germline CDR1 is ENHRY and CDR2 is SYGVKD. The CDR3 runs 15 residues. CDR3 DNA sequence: TGTGCCATCAGTGAGAGGCGGGGGAAGGACACTGAAGCTTTCTTT. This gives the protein CAISERRGKDTEAFF.

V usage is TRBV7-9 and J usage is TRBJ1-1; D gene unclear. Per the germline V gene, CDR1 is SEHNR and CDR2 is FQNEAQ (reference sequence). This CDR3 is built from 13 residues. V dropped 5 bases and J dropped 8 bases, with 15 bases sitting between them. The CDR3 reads CASSVDGLGEAFF. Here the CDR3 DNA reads TGTGCCAGCAGCGTGGACGGACTCGGGGAAGCTTTCTTT.

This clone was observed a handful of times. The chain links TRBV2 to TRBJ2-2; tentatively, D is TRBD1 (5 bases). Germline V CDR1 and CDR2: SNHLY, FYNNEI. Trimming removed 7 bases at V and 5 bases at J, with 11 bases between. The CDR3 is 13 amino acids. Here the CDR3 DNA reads TGTGCCAGCATTTACAGGAGAACCGGGGAGCTGTTTTTT. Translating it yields CASIYRRTGELFF. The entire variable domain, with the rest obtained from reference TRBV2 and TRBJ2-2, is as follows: EPEVTQTPSHQVTQMGQEVILRCVPISNHLYFYWYRQILGQKVEFLVSFYNNEISEKSEIFDDQFSVERPDGSNFTLKIRSTKLEDSAMYFCASIYRRTGELFFGEGSRLTVL.

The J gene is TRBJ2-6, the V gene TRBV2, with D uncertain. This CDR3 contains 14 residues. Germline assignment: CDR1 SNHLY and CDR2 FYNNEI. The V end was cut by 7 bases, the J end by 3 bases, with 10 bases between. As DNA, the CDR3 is TGTGCCAGCAAGTTGTCGGGTGGGGCCAACGTCCTGACTTTC. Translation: CASKLSGGANVLTF.

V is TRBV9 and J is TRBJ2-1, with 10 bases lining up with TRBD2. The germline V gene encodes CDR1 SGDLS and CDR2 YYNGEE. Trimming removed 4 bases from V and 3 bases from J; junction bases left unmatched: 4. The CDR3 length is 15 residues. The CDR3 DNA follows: TGTGCCAGCAGCACGGGACTAGCGCACTACAATGAGCAGTTCTTC. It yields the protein CASSTGLAHYNEQFF.

CDR3 loop: CASSSDRGSNQPQHF. The CDR3 DNA reads as TGTGCCAGCAGCTCAGACAGGGGAAGCAATCAGCCCCAGCATTTT. The chain links TRBV7-9 to TRBJ1-5; TRBD1 matches 8 bases. The CDR3 totals 15 residues. V was clipped by 4 bases and J by 1 base; unmatched bases: 3. The germline CDR1 and CDR2 sequences are SEHNR and FQNEAQ (reference sequence).

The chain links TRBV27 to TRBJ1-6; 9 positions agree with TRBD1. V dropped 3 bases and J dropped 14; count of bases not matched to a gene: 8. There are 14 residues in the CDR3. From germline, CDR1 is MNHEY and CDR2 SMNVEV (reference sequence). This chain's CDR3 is CASSLTGGMLALHF. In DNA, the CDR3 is TGTGCCAGCAGTTTGACAGGGGGGATGCTAGCCCTCCACTTT.

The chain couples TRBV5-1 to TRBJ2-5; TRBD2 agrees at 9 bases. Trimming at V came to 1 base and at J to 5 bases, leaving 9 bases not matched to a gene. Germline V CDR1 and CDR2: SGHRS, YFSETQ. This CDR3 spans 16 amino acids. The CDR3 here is CASSLSGREGIETQYF. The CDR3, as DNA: TGCGCCAGCAGCTTGTCGGGGCGGGAGGGAATCGAGACCCAGTACTTC.

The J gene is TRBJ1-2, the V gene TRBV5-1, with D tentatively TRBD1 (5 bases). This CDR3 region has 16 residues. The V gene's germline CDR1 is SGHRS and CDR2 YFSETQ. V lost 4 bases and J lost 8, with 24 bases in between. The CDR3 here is CASSTGGGAVGEGYTF. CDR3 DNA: TGCGCCAGCAGCACTGGCGGAGGGGCAGTTGGAGAAGGCTACACCTTC.

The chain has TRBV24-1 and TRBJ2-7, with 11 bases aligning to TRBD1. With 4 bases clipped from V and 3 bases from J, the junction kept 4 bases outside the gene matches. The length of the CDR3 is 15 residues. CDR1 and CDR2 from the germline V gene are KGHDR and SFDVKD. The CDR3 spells CATSDRGTGGYEQYF. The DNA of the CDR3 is TGTGCCACCAGTGACCGTGGGACAGGGGGCTACGAGCAGTACTTC.

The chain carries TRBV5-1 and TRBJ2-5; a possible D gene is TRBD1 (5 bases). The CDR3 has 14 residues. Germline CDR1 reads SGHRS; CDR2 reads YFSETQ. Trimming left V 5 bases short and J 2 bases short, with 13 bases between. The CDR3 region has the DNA TGCGCCAGCAGGTTCCCAGGGCGGCAAGAGACCCAGTACTTC. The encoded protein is CASRFPGRQETQYF.

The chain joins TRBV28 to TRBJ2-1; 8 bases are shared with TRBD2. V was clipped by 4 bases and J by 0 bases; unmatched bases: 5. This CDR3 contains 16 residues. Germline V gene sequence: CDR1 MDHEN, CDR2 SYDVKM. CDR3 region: CASSSTLAGSYNEQFF. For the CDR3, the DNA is TGTGCCAGCAGTTCCACCCTAGCGGGCTCCTACAATGAGCAGTTCTTC. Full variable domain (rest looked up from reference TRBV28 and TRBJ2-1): DVKVTQSSRYLVKRTGEKVFLECVQDMDHENMFWYRQDPGLGLRLIYFSYDVKMKEKGDIPEGYSVSREKKERFSLILESASTNQTSMYLCASSSTLAGSYNEQFFGPGTRLTVL.

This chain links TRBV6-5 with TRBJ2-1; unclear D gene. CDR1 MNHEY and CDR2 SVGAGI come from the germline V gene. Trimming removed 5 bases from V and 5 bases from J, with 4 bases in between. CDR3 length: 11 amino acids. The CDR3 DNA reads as TGTGCCAGCAGTACAAACAATGAGCAGTTCTTC. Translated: CASSTNNEQFF.

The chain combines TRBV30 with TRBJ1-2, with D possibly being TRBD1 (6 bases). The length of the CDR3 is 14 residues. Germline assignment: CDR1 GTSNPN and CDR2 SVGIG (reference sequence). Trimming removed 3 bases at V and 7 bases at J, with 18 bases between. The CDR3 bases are TGTGCCTGGAGAACCGGTCGGGGGGCGGCTGGCTACACCTTC. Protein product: CAWRTGRGAAGYTF. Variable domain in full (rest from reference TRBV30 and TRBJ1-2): SQTIHQWPATLVQPVGSPLSLECTVEGTSNPNLYWYRQAAGRGLQLLFYSVGIGQISSEVPQNLSASRPQDRQFILSSKKLLLSDSGFYLCAWRTGRGAAGYTFGSGTRLTVV.

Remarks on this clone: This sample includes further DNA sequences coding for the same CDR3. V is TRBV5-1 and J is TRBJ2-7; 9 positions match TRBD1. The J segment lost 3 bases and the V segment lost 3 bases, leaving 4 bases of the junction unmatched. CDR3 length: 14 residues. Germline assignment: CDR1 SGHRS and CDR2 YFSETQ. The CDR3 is CASSWTGDGYEQYF. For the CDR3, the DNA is TGCGCCAGCAGCTGGACAGGGGACGGCTACGAGCAGTACTTC.

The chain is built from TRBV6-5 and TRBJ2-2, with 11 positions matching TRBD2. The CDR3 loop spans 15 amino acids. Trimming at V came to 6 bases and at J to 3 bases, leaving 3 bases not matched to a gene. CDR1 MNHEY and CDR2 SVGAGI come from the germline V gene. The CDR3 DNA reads TGTGCCAGCAGACGGGGACTAGCGGACACCGGGGAGCTGTTTTTT. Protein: CASRRGLADTGELFF.

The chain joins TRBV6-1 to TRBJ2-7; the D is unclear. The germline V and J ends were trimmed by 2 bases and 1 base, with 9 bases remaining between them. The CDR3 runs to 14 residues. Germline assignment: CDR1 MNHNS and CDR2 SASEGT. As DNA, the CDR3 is TGTGCCAGCAGTGAATTTTACAGATCCTACGAGCAGTACTTC. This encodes CASSEFYRSYEQYF.

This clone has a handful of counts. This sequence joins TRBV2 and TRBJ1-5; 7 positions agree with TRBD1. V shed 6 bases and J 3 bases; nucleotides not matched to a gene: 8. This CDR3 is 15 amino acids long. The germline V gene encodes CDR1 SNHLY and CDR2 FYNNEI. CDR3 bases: TGTGCCAGCAGAGCCATGACAGGGCCCAATCAGCCCCAGCATTTT. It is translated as CASRAMTGPNQPQHF. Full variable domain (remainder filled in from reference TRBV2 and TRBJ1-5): EPEVTQTPSHQVTQMGQEVILRCVPISNHLYFYWYRQILGQKVEFLVSFYNNEISEKSEIFDDQFSVERPDGSNFTLKIRSTKLEDSAMYFCASRAMTGPNQPQHFGDGTRLSIL.

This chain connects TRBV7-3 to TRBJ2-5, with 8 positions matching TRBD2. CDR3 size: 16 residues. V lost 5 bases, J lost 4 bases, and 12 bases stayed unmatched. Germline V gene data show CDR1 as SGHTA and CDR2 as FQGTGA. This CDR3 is CASSPNPGLDSETQYF. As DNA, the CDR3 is TGTGCCAGCAGCCCGAATCCGGGACTAGACTCAGAGACCCAGTACTTC.

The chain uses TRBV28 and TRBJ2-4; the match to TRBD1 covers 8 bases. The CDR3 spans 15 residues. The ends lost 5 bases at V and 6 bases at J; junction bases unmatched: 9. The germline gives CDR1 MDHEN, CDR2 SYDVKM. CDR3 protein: CASSAPGQGRNIQYF. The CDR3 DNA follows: TGTGCCAGCAGTGCACCAGGACAGGGACGAAACATTCAGTACTTC.

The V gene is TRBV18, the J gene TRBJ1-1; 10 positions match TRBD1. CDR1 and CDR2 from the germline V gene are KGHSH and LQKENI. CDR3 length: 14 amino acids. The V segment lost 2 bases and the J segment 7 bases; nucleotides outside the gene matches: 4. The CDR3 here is CASSPTGTGDEAFF. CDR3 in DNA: TGTGCCAGCTCACCAACCGGGACAGGGGATGAAGCTTTCTTT.